A single sample is the source of the 15 T cell receptor beta chains below, sequenced in a study of T cells in Graves' hyperthyroidism and ophthalmopathy. Amplification targeted TCR beta CDR3 regions from RNA transcripts. A first-round RT-PCR of the TCR CDR3 used the HTBI primer set. Using its own MiXCR run on the multiplex PCR reads, TCRdb lists one record per CDR3 protein. The sample includes around 500,000 distinct CDR3 sequences, 14% of them seen just once. Sequencing was performed on blood. The source of these receptors is a middle-aged woman with Graves' hyperthyroidism.

V gene TRBV12-3 or TRBV12-4 combines with J gene TRBJ2-3; D ambiguous. The CDR3 is made up of 10 amino acids. With 10 bases removed from V and 7 bases from J, the gap between germline ends came to 9 bases. DNA of the CDR3: TGTGCCACCGCGTTAAATACGCAGTATTTT. Protein sequence: CATALNTQYF.

This clonotype was seen a handful of times. This rearrangement joins TRBV10-1 to TRBJ1-5; no reliable D call. Deletions cut 3 bases from V and 1 base from J, with 7 bases between. CDR1 and CDR2 from the germline V gene are WNHNN and SYGVQD (reference sequence). This CDR3 region has 14 residues. CDR3 in amino acids: CASSDGPSNQPQHF. CDR3 sequence (DNA): TGCGCCAGCAGTGACGGACCAAGCAATCAGCCCCAGCATTTT.

This clonotype was seen a handful of times. The chain has TRBV19 and TRBJ2-1, with 8 nucleotides matching TRBD2. The germline gives CDR1 LNHDA, CDR2 SQIVND (reference sequence). This CDR3 is built from 16 residues. Losses at the gene ends were 1 base for V and 5 bases for J; bases not matched to a gene: 7. CDR3 DNA sequence: TGTGCCAGTAGTATAGGGGGCTGGCGGGAGGACAATGAGCAGTTCTTC. It encodes CASSIGGWREDNEQFF.

In its sample, this clonotype was seen many times. As DNA, the CDR3 is TGTGCCAGCAGGGAACTCTGGGGACAGGGGAGCACAGATACGCAGTATTTT. Translation gives CASRELWGQGSTDTQYF. The rearrangement joins TRBV27 to TRBJ2-3, with 10 bases matching TRBD1. The CDR3 is 17 residues long. V trimming: 6 bases; J trimming: 0 bases; junction bases outside the gene matches: 9. The germline V gene encodes CDR1 MNHEY and CDR2 SMNVEV (reference sequence).

This clonotype has more than one count but fewer than ten. The rearrangement joins TRBV7-2 to TRBJ1-5; D uncertain. Germline V lookup: CDR1 SGHTA, CDR2 FQGNSA. The CDR3 length is 14 residues. V was pared by 2 bases and J by 7 bases, with 12 bases between. CDR3 residues: CASSLYNAQQPQHF. CDR3 nucleotides: TGTGCCAGCAGCTTATATAATGCTCAGCAGCCCCAGCATTTT.

This clonotype was observed a few times. The chain employs TRBV12-3 or TRBV12-4 and TRBJ2-2; 7 positions agree with TRBD2. J was trimmed by 7 bases and V by 5 bases; bases with no gene match: 10. The length of the CDR3 is 15 residues. CDR3 loop: CASSPVGRENGELFF. CDR3 coding DNA: TGTGCCAGCAGTCCTGTAGGGCGGGAGAACGGGGAGCTGTTTTTT.

This clonotype was seen a handful of times. The chain recombines TRBV7-9 with TRBJ2-5, with D uncertain. V was clipped by 5 bases and J by 1 base, with 11 bases between them. The germline gives CDR1 SEHNR, CDR2 FQNEAQ (reference sequence). This CDR3 contains 14 residues. The CDR3 reads CASSGSGSQETQYF. For the CDR3, the DNA is TGTGCCAGCAGCGGGTCCGGGTCCCAAGAGACCCAGTACTTC.

CDR3 loop: CASSLDRGIGEQFF. As DNA, the CDR3 is TGCGCCAGCAGTCTTGACAGGGGAATAGGTGAGCAGTTCTTC. The chain carries TRBV10-1 and TRBJ2-1; 8 bases map to TRBD1. CDR1 WNHNN and CDR2 SYGVQD come from the germline V gene (reference sequence). After removal of 5 bases from V and 9 bases from J, the junction contained 9 bases not matched to a gene. This CDR3 contains 14 residues.

V gene TRBV18 combines with J gene TRBJ1-1; D not resolved. Germline V gene sequence: CDR1 KGHSH, CDR2 LQKENI. The CDR3 totals 15 residues. V gave up 0 bases and J gave up 5 bases, with 13 bases separating them. The CDR3 region is CASSPPRGIGTEAFF. The CDR3 coding sequence is TGTGCCAGCTCACCACCCAGAGGCATAGGAACTGAAGCTTTCTTT.

Many counts were recorded for this clonotype. The rearrangement links TRBV30 to TRBJ1-2, with TRBD1 matching 7 bases. This CDR3 contains 13 residues. J was trimmed by 6 bases and V by 0 bases; bases with no gene match: 4. The germline V gene has CDR1 GTSNPN and CDR2 SVGIG (reference sequence). The CDR3 DNA sequence: TGTGCCTGGAGTGTCGACAGGGCAAATGGCTACACCTTC. Its protein product is CAWSVDRANGYTF.

There are many counts of this clonotype. CDR3: CASSGGTANFLGTQYF. The CDR3 nucleotides are TGTGCCAGCAGTGGGGGGACAGCGAACTTCCTAGGGACCCAGTACTTC. The chain is built from TRBV27 and TRBJ2-5, with a weak D call TRBD1 (7 bases). The V gene lost 5 bases and the J gene lost 7 bases, with 23 bases spanning the gap. From germline, CDR1 is MNHEY and CDR2 SMNVEV (reference sequence). This CDR3 is built from 16 residues.

This clonotype was seen repeatedly, ten times or more. This sequence joins TRBV12-3 or TRBV12-4 and TRBJ2-2, with D possibly matching TRBD2 (6 bases). Trimming pared 3 bases from V and 1 base from J, leaving 12 bases between. CDR3 size: 16 residues. CDR3 protein: CASSLGLYENTGELFF. The CDR3 region has the DNA TGTGCCAGCAGTTTGGGACTCTACGAGAACACCGGGGAGCTGTTTTTT.

This clonotype was detected only once. This may arise from a read error, as a much more abundant clone is one base away. This chain links TRBV30 with TRBJ2-7; 9 bases fit TRBD2. CDR1 GTSNPN and CDR2 SVGIG come from the germline V gene (reference sequence). The trim removed 5 bases at V and 0 bases at J, leaving 20 bases unmatched. The CDR3 length is 19 residues. CDR3 residues: CAWGPTRWTSERSSYEQYF. The DNA of the CDR3 is TGTGCCTGGGGTCCAACCCGGTGGACTAGCGAGAGAAGCTCCTACGAGCAGTACTTC.

This clonotype has a count of ten or more. The V and J genes are TRBV28 and TRBJ2-1, with D hard to call. Trimming cost V 5 bases and J 7 bases, with 9 bases left between them. This CDR3 has 12 residues. CDR1 MDHEN and CDR2 SYDVKM come from the germline V gene. The CDR3 sequence is CASSPQMNEQFF. CDR3 DNA sequence: TGTGCCAGCAGTCCCCAGATGAATGAGCAGTTCTTC.

This clonotype was detected many times. CDR3 DNA: TGTGCCAGCAGTTACTCGATTCCAGGTTATTTTGCAGACTCACCCCTCCACTTT. Protein sequence: CASSYSIPGYFADSPLHF. The V call is TRBV6-6, the J call TRBJ1-6; D ambiguous. V gave up 0 bases and J gave up 10 bases, with 22 bases separating them. Germline CDR1 and CDR2: MNHNY and SVGAGI (reference sequence). This CDR3 spans 18 amino acids.